The present TCR beta chain was sequenced within a study of shared clonotypes between healthy human individuals (dated by TCRdb to 2019 to 2021). Study-wide context: The cohort comprised a couple of women and three men aged 18 to 49 years. Per donor, three plates each were used for CD4 naive and CD4 memory, two for CD8 naive, and one for CD8 memory. To estimate repertoire size and how much clonotype sharing occurs between individuals, the study deeply sequenced the blood TCR repertoires of roughly 5 healthy adults. Different laboratories and diverse techniques were used to prepare libraries and sequence TCR repertoires, to increase sequencing depth and limit assay-specific biases. Per donor, leukapheresis produced somewhere between about 0.8 and 9.5 billion PBMCs. General study outcomes and caveats: Even with the large sequencing depth, rarefaction of the sorted-subset datasets indicated that sequencing was incomplete. Naive subsets generally had larger estimated clonotype richness than memory subsets did. Sampling was restricted to blood, and TCR repertoires in tissues likely differ from the TCR repertoires found in blood. Pairwise subsampling led to the expectation that sequencing depth would affect the degree of clonotype sharing among donors. Because the study included only a small number of donors, the genetic and exposure-history diversity represented was limited. Compared with non-shared clonotypes, the clonotypes found in all four sorted-subset donors had higher generation probabilities. Across four donors, roughly 5% of naive CD4, around 3.3% of naive CD8, around 2.5% of memory CD4, and approximately 0.42% of memory CD8 clonotypes were shared.

The donors were healthy, HIV-negative adults with no recently reported acute infections or vaccinations. All donors were Caucasian adults living in Nashville, Tennessee, USA. CD4+ T cells were enriched by magnetic negative selection, after which naive cells were positively selected on CD45RA and the negative fraction was taken as the memory subset. Blood was obtained by leukapheresis, after which PBMCs were separated by Ficoll-Histopaque density gradient centrifugation and cryopreserved in liquid nitrogen vapor phase. Analytical flow cytometry was used to check the purity and quantity of every magnetically sorted T cell population. Genomic DNA was isolated from each sorted fraction and quantified by UV absorbance on a Nanodrop 2000c. TCR CDR3 regions were amplified from genomic DNA by multiplex PCR using the deep immunoSEQ assay. Extracted genomic DNA from each cell subset was distributed evenly across all wells of several immunoSEQ 96-well plates, and each plate was treated as a replicate. For sorted subsets, each replicate PCR was loaded with roughly 0.2 ug genomic DNA, equivalent to 32,000 or so T cell genomes. The purified libraries were quantified using a Qubit 3.0 fluorometer, sized with a Bioanalyzer 2100, and then quantified again using the KAPA Library Quantification kit. A separate single-read 150-cycle Illumina NextSeq 550 flow cell was used to sequence each immunoSEQ 96-well plate. The original pipeline was this. Because only junctional sequences without quality scores were contained in the immunoSEQ output, filtering matching that applied to full-length reads could not be performed. To assign V/J genes and CDR3, sequences were annotated against IMGT germline references using PyIR, a Python wrapper for IgBLAST v1.9. Any read was removed if the V/J assignment was weak (E-value above 1e-6), the CDR3 was missing, or the read contained stop codons, out-of-frame junctions, or ambiguous translated residues. V3J clonotypes were defined by identical inferred V gene, J gene, and CDR3 amino acid sequence. Percentage overlap between repertoires was calculated by dividing the number of shared unique clonotypes by the size of the smaller repertoire. RTK rarefaction, the Chao1 estimator, and Recon v2.1 estimates of unobserved clonotypes were used to assess repertoire richness. Generation probabilities for all TCRbeta clonotypes obtained by the gDNA method from a few donors were computed using OLGA. The table was pulled from immuneACCESS by TCRdb, which kept in-frame rearrangements only. Such tables lose some clones; where checked, under half of the loss comes from unresolved V genes, and the rest has no known cause. D and trimming were read from the DNA, whereas the V and J calls and clone size are those reported in that table. Present in this sample are roughly 1.4 million clones, approximately 98.5% of which were seen just once. The top ten hold approximately 0.38% of the sample.

As concerns this clone: What antigen it recognizes has not been identified. It has no much larger one-base neighbor in the sample; base qualities were not kept.

V and J lose 0 bases and 7 bases, and a span of 15 bases separates them. Looking up the germline V gene yields CDR1 LGHNA and CDR2 YNFKEQ. The CDR3 covers 15 residues, taking in both the cysteine and the phenylalanine. Here the CDR3 DNA is all that survives: 45 bases in frame from base 1. Sequencing input: naive CD4+ T cells sorted from blood. In light of the paper, this sample's cell subset or site label describes: CD45RA+ positively selected. The TCR originated in a man in his thirties or forties in good health. The receptor chain draws on TRBV4-2 and TRBJ1-2; TRBD1 could be the D gene, as 6 bases match. CDR3 loop: CASSQDFQGQGGYTF. The DNA sequence is given as TGTGCCAGCAGCCAAGATTTCCAGGGGCAGGGTGGCTACACCTTC.